This entry concerns a single T cell receptor (beta chain). This specimen comes from a study of blood T cell repertoires in COVID-19. Germline-derived CDR1 and CDR2 are MNHEY and SVGAGI. This CDR3 comprises 13 residues. Trimming pared 2 bases from V and 0 bases from J, leaving 5 bases between. Sequencing was performed with immunoSEQ multiplex PCR; in TCRdb, only in-frame clones are kept and a portion is missing. Of hundreds of thousands of clones listed, approximately 86% are singletons. The receptor comes from a human donor in a cohort sampled during active COVID-19. The rearrangement joins TRBV6-5 to TRBJ2-7; D unclear. Material: peripheral blood. CDR3 amino acids: CASSYDTSYEQYF. CDR3 in DNA: TGTGCCAGCAGTTACGACACCTCCTACGAGCAGTACTTC.